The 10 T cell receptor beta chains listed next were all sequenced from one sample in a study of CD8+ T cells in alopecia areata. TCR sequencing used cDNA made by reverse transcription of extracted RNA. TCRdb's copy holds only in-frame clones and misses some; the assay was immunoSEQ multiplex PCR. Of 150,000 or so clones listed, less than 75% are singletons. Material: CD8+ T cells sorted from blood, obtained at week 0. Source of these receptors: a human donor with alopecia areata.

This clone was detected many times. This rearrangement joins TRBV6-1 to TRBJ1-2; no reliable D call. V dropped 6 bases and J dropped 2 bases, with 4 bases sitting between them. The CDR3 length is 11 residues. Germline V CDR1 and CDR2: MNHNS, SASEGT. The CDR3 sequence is CASRENYGYTF. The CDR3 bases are TGTGCCAGCAGGGAAAACTATGGCTACACCTTC.

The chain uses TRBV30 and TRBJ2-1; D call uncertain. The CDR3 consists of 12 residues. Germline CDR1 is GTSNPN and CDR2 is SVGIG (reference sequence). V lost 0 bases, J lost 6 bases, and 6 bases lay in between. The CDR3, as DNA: TGTGCCTGGAGTGTGAAGGGCAATGAGCAGTTCTTC. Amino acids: CAWSVKGNEQFF.

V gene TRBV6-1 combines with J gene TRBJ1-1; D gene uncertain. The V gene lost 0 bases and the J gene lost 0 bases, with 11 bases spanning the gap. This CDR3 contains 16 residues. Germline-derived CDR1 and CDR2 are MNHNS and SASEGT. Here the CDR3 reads CASSEAATPMNTEAFF. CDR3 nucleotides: TGTGCCAGCAGTGAAGCGGCGACACCTATGAACACTGAAGCTTTCTTT.

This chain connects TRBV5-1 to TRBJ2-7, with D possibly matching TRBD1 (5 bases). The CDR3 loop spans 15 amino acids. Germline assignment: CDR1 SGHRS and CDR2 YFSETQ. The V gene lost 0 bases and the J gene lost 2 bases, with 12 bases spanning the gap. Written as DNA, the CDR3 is TGCGCCAGCAGCTTGGAGGGTGCAGGGACCTACGAGCAGTACTTC. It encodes CASSLEGAGTYEQYF. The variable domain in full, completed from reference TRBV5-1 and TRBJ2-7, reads KAGVTQTPRYLIKTRGQQVTLSCSPISGHRSVSWYQQTPGQGLQFLFEYFSETQRNKGNFPGRFSGRQFSNSRSEMNVSTLELGDSALYLCASSLEGAGTYEQYFGPGTRLTVT.

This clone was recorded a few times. The CDR3 here is CAISVSQRGGVEQFF. CDR3 coding DNA: TGTGCCATCTCCGTGTCCCAGCGGGGGGGCGTTGAGCAGTTCTTC. The chain employs TRBV10-3 and TRBJ2-1, with TRBD2 identical over 10 bases. Per germline, CDR1 ENHRY and CDR2 SYGVKD. The CDR3 loop spans 15 amino acids. The ends lost 8 bases at V and 9 bases at J; junction bases unmatched: 13.

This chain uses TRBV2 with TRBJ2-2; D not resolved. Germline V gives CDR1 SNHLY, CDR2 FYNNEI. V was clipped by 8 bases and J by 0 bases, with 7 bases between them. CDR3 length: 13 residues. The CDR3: CASDIPNTGELFF. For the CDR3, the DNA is TGTGCCAGCGACATTCCGAACACCGGGGAGCTGTTTTTT.

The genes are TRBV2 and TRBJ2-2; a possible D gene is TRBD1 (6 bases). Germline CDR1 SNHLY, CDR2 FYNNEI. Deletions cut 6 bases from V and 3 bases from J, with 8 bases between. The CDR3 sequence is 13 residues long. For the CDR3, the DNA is TGTGCCAGCAGAGGACAGTACACCGGGGAGCTGTTTTTT. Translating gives CASRGQYTGELFF.

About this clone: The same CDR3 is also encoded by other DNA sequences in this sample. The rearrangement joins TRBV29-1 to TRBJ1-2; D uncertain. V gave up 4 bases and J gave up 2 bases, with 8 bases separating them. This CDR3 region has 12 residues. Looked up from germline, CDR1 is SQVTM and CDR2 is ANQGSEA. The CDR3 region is CSVADGNYGYTF. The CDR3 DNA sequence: TGCAGCGTTGCGGACGGAAACTATGGCTACACCTTC.

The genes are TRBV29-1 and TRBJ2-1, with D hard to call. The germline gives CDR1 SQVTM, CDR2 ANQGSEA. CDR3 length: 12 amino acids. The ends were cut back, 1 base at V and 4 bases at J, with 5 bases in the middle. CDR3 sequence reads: CSVEGFYNEQFF. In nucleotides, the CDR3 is TGCAGCGTTGAAGGATTTTACAATGAGCAGTTCTTC.

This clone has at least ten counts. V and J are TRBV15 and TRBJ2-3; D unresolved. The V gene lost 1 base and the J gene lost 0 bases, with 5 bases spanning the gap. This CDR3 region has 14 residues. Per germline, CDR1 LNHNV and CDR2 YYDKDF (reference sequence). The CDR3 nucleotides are TGTGCCACCAGCAGAGTGGCTAGCACAGATACGCAGTATTTT. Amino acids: CATSRVASTDTQYF.